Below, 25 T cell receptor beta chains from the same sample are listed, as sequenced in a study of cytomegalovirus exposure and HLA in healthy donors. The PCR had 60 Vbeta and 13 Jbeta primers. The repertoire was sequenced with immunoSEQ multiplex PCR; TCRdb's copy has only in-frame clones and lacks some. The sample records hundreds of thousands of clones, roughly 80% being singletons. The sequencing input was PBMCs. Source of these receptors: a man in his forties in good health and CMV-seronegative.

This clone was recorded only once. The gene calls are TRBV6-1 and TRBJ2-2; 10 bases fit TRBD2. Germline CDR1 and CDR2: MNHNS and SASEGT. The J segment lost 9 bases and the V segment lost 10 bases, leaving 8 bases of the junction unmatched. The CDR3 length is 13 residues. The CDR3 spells CATQRGGLRELFF. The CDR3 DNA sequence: TGTGCCACCCAGCGGGGGGGCCTACGGGAGCTGTTTTTT.

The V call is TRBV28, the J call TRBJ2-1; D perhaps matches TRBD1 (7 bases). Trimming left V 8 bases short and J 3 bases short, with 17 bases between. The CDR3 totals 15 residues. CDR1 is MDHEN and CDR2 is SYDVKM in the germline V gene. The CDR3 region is CASRSPGGSYNEQFF. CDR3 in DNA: TGTGCCAGCCGGAGCCCAGGGGGGAGCTACAATGAGCAGTTCTTC. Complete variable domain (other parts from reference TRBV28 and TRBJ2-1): DVKVTQSSRYLVKRTGEKVFLECVQDMDHENMFWYRQDPGLGLRLIYFSYDVKMKEKGDIPEGYSVSREKKERFSLILESASTNQTSMYLCASRSPGGSYNEQFFGPGTRLTVL.

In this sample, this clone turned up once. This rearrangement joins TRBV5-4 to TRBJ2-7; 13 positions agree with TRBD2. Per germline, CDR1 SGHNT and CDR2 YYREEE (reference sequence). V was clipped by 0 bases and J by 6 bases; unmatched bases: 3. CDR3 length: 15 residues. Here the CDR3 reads CASSLERTSGSEQYF. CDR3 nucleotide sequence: TGTGCCAGCAGCTTGGAGAGGACTAGCGGGAGCGAGCAGTACTTC.

This CDR3 reads CASSQGLASTDTQYF. In DNA form, the CDR3 reads TGTGCCAGCAGCCAGGGACTAGCGAGCACAGATACGCAGTATTTT. This chain joins TRBV7-7 and TRBJ2-3; TRBD2 matches 10 bases. Germline V lookup: CDR1 SSHAT, CDR2 FNYEAQ (reference sequence). After removal of 5 bases from V and 0 bases from J, the junction contained 2 bases not matched to a gene. The CDR3 is 15 residues long.

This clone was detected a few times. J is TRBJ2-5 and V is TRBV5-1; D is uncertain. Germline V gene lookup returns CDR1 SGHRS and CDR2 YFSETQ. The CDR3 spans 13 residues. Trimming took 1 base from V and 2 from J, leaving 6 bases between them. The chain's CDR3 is CASSLFLQETQYF. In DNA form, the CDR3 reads TGCGCCAGCAGCTTGTTCTTGCAAGAGACCCAGTACTTC. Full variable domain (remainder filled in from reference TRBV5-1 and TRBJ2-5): KAGVTQTPRYLIKTRGQQVTLSCSPISGHRSVSWYQQTPGQGLQFLFEYFSETQRNKGNFPGRFSGRQFSNSRSEMNVSTLELGDSALYLCASSLFLQETQYFGPGTRLLVL.

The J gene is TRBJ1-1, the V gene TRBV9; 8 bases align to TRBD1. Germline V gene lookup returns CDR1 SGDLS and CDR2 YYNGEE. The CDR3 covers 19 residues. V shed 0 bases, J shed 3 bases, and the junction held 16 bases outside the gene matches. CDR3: CASSVASGQGIARHTEAFF. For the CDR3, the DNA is TGTGCCAGCAGCGTAGCTAGTGGACAGGGTATCGCGCGACACACTGAAGCTTTCTTT.

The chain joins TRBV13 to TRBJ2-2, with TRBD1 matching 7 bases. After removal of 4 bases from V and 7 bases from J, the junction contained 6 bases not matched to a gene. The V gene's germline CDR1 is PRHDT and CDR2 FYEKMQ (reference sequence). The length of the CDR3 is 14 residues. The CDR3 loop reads CASSSTGTGGELFF. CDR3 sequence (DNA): TGTGCCAGCAGCTCGACAGGGACGGGCGGGGAGCTGTTTTTT.

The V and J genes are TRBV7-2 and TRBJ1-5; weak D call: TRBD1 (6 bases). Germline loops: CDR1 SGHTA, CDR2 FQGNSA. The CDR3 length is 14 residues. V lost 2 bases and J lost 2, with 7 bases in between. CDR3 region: CASSLPGGNQPQHF. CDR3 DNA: TGTGCCAGCAGCTTACCAGGGGGCAATCAGCCCCAGCATTTT.

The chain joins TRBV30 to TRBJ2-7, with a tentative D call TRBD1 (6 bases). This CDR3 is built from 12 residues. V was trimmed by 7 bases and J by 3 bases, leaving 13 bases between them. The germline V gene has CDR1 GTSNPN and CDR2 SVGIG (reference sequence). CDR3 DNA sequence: TGTGCCTACAGGACAGATAACTACGAGCAGTACTTC. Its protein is CAYRTDNYEQYF.

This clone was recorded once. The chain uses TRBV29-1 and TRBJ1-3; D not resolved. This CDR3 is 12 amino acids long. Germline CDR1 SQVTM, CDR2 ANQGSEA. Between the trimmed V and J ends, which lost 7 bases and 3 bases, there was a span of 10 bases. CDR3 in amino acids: CSAGELGNTIYF. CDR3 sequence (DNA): TGCAGCGCTGGAGAACTTGGAAACACCATATATTTT.

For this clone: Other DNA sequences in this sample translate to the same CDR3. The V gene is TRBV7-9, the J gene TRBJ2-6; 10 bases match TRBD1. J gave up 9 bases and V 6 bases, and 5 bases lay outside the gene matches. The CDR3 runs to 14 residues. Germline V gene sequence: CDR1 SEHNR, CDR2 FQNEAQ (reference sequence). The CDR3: CASSRQGALNVLTF. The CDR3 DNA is TGTGCCAGCAGTCGACAGGGGGCTCTCAACGTCCTGACTTTC.

CDR3: CASSSDRAFNQPQHF. DNA for the CDR3: TGTGCCAGTAGTTCCGACAGGGCTTTCAATCAGCCCCAGCATTTT. This chain connects TRBV19 to TRBJ1-5, with 7 bases fitting TRBD1. Unmatched junction bases numbered 7, after V lost 5 bases and J lost 3 bases. The V gene's germline CDR1 is LNHDA and CDR2 SQIVND (reference sequence). The CDR3 has 15 residues.

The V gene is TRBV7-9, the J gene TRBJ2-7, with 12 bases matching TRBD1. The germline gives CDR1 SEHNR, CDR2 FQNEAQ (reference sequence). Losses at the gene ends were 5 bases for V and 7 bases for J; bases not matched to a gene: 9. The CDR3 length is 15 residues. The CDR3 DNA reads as TGTGCCAGCAGCCCTACCGGGACAGGGGGCAGTGAGCAGTACTTC. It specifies CASSPTGTGGSEQYF.

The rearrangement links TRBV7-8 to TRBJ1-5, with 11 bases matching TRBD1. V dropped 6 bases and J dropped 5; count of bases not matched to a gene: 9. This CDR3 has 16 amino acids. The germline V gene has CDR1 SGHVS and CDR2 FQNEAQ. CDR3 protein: CASSSGTGGRYQPQHF. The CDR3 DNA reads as TGTGCCAGCAGTTCCGGGACAGGGGGAAGATATCAGCCCCAGCATTTT.

CDR3 sequence (DNA): TGTGCCAGCAGCTTAGATCCAGGGTACGAGCAGTACTTC. Its translation is CASSLDPGYEQYF. The chain joins TRBV11-2 to TRBJ2-7; perhaps TRBD1 as D (5 bases). The V end was cut by 0 bases, the J end by 4 bases, with 7 bases between. Germline CDR1 SGHAT, CDR2 FQNNGV. This CDR3 is built from 13 residues.

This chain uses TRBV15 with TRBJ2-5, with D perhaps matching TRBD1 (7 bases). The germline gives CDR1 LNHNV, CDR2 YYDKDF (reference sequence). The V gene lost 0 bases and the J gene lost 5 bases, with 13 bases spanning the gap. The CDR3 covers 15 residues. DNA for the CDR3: TGTGCCACCAGCAGAGATTCAGGGGGGCGGGAGACCCAGTACTTC. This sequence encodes CATSRDSGGRETQYF.

CDR3 amino acids: CASSFTRGNYGYTF. The CDR3 region has the DNA TGCGCCAGCAGCTTTACCCGGGGGAACTATGGCTACACCTTC. The gene calls are TRBV5-1 and TRBJ1-2; possibly TRBD1 for D (5 bases). Trimming took 2 bases from V and 2 from J, leaving 10 bases between them. CDR1 is SGHRS, CDR2 YFSETQ, per germline. This CDR3 has 14 amino acids.

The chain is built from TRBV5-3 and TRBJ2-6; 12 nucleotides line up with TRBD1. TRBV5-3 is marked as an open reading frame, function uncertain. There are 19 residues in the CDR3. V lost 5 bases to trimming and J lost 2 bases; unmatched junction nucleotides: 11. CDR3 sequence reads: CARSQILRDRGPGANVLTF. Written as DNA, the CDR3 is TGTGCCAGAAGTCAGATACTCCGGGACAGGGGGCCTGGGGCCAACGTCCTGACTTTC.

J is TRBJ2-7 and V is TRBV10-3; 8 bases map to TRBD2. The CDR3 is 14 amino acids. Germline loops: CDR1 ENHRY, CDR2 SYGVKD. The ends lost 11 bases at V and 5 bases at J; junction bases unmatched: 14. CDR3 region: CASRGGSHLNEQYF. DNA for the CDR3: TGTGCCTCCCGGGGGGGGTCCCATCTAAACGAGCAGTACTTC.

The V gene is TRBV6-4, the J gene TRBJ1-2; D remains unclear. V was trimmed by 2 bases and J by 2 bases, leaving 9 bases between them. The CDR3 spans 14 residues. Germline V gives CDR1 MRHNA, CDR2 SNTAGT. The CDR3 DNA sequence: TGTGCCAGCAGTGACGGTGACACCAACTATGGCTACACCTTC. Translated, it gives CASSDGDTNYGYTF.

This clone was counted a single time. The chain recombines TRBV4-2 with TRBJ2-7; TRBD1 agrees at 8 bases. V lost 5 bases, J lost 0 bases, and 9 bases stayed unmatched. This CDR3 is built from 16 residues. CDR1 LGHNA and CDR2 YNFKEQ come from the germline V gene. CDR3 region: CASSSRTGQDSYEQYF. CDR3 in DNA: TGTGCCAGCAGCTCTCGGACAGGGCAAGACTCCTACGAGCAGTACTTC.

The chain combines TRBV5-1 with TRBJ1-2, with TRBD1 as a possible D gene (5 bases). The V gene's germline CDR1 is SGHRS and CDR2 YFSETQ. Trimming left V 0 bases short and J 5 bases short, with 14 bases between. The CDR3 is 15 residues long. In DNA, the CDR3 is TGCGCCAGCAGCTTGGTGCAAGGGGAGGGGTATGGCTACACCTTC. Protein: CASSLVQGEGYGYTF.

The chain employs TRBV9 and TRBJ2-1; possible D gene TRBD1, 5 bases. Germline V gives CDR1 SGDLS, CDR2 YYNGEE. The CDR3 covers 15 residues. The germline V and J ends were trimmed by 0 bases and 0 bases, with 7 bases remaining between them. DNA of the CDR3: TGTGCCAGCAGCGTAGGACAGAGCTCCTACAATGAGCAGTTCTTC. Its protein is CASSVGQSSYNEQFF.

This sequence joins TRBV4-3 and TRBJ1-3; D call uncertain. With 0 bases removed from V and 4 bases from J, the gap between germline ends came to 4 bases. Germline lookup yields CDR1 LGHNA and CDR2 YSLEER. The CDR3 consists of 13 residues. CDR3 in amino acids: CASSQDLGNTIYF. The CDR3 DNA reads TGCGCCAGCAGCCAAGACCTCGGAAACACCATATATTTT.

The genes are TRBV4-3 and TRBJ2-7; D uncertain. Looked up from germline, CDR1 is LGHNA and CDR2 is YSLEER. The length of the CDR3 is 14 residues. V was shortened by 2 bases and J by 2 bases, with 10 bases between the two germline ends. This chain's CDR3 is CASSQYGGTYEQYF. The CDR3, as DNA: TGCGCCAGCAGCCAATACGGCGGAACCTACGAGCAGTACTTC.